The 25 T cell receptor beta chains listed next were all sequenced from one sample in a study of blood T cell repertoires in COVID-19. Libraries were prepared by immunoSEQ multiplex PCR; TCRdb keeps only in-frame clonotypes and omits some of them. The sample includes about 340,000 clones, over 70% of them seen just once. The sequenced material came from peripheral blood. The receptors come from a woman between 45 and 65 years old with COVID-19, enrolled during active disease.

This CDR3 reads CAIGGTGGLETQYF. The CDR3 bases are TGTGCCATCGGGGGGACAGGGGGCCTAGAGACCCAGTACTTC. The chain uses TRBV10-3 and TRBJ2-5, with 12 positions matching TRBD1. The CDR3 loop spans 14 amino acids. J lost 4 bases, V lost 8 bases, and 5 bases had no gene match. Germline V lookup: CDR1 ENHRY, CDR2 SYGVKD.

The table lists this clone with a count of one. The chain joins TRBV10-3 to TRBJ2-7, with TRBD2 matching over 9 bases. The V and J ends lost 4 bases and 3 bases, in that order; junction bases with no gene match: 7. Germline V gene data show CDR1 as ENHRY and CDR2 as SYGVKD. CDR3 length: 15 residues. Here the CDR3 DNA reads TGTGCCATCAGTGTGGCTAGCGGGACCTTCTACGAGCAGTACTTC. Translation gives CAISVASGTFYEQYF.

The CDR3 DNA reads as TGTGCCAGTAGCCCGGACAGGGGGCGCACAGGGCAGCCCCAGCATTTT. This gives the protein CASSPDRGRTGQPQHF. The chain couples TRBV19 to TRBJ1-5; 11 positions agree with TRBD1. This CDR3 contains 16 residues. Germline values: CDR1 LNHDA, CDR2 SQIVND (reference sequence). V was clipped by 6 bases and J by 7 bases; unmatched bases: 11.

This clone was picked up a small number of times. This chain links TRBV19 with TRBJ2-7; 8 bases line up with TRBD2. Trimming at V came to 7 bases and at J to 3 bases, leaving 11 bases not matched to a gene. This CDR3 spans 15 amino acids. Germline values: CDR1 LNHDA, CDR2 SQIVND (reference sequence). The CDR3 here is CASTFNGLAGYEQYF. In nucleotides, the CDR3 is TGTGCCAGTACCTTCAACGGACTAGCCGGCTACGAGCAGTACTTC.

The rearrangement links TRBV5-1 to TRBJ1-1; possibly TRBD1 for D (5 bases). The CDR3 has 15 amino acids. Trimming stripped 0 bases from V and 4 bases from J, with 13 bases between. CDR1 is SGHRS, CDR2 YFSETQ, per germline. The DNA of the CDR3 is TGCGCCAGCAGCTTGGCTGGGACTCGTGCCACTGAAGCTTTCTTT. Encoded protein: CASSLAGTRATEAFF.

This chain connects TRBV19 to TRBJ2-3, with 7 bases lining up with TRBD1. Germline lookup yields CDR1 LNHDA and CDR2 SQIVND (reference sequence). The CDR3 contains 14 residues. The trim removed 8 bases at V and 2 bases at J, leaving 7 bases unmatched. The chain's CDR3 is CASGQTGITDTQYF. In nucleotides, the CDR3 is TGTGCCAGTGGTCAGACAGGGATCACAGATACGCAGTATTTT.

This sequence joins TRBV7-2 and TRBJ1-5; D unclear. The CDR3 spans 13 residues. From germline, CDR1 is SGHTA and CDR2 FQGNSA. Trimming shortened V by 5 bases and J by 3 bases, and 8 bases separated the two germline ends. The chain's CDR3 is CASSRVINQPQHF. The DNA for the CDR3 is TGTGCCAGCAGCCGGGTTATCAATCAGCCCCAGCATTTT.

The chain carries TRBV11-3 and TRBJ2-5; TRBD1 matches 12 bases. Trimming removed 5 bases from V and 5 bases from J; junction bases left unmatched: 12. The CDR3 contains 17 residues. Germline CDR1 SGHNT, CDR2 YENEEA. Here the CDR3 DNA reads TGTGCCAGCAGCCGTAACCGGGACAGGGGGCGGTGGGAGACCCAGTACTTC. Its protein is CASSRNRDRGRWETQYF.

The J gene is TRBJ1-6, the V gene TRBV7-9; D possibly corresponds to TRBD1 (6 bases). This CDR3 region has 17 residues. Between the trimmed V and J ends, which lost 1 base and 4 bases, there was a span of 14 bases. Germline CDR1 reads SEHNR; CDR2 reads FQNEAQ (reference sequence). CDR3 bases: TGTGCCAGCAGCTTAGATGGGGGCGCCTATTATAATTCACCCCTCCACTTT. It yields the protein CASSLDGGAYYNSPLHF.

The gene calls are TRBV6-5 and TRBJ2-1; D remains unclear. Trimming cost V 0 bases and J 0 bases, with 3 bases left between them. Germline V lookup: CDR1 MNHEY, CDR2 SVGAGI. The CDR3 length is 14 residues. The chain's CDR3 is CASSYSRSYNEQFF. DNA for the CDR3: TGTGCCAGCAGTTACTCCCGCTCCTACAATGAGCAGTTCTTC.

This chain connects TRBV29-1 to TRBJ2-1, with D perhaps TRBD2 (7 bases). V shed 6 bases and J shed 4 bases, with 16 bases lying between them. Germline loops: CDR1 SQVTM, CDR2 ANQGSEA. The CDR3 sequence is 14 residues long. The CDR3 region has the DNA TGCAGCGTATTGGAGGGGGGGCGGTACAATGAGCAGTTCTTC. As protein: CSVLEGGRYNEQFF.

The chain employs TRBV19 and TRBJ1-1, with D uncertain. The germline V and J ends were trimmed by 5 bases and 1 base, with 11 bases remaining between them. The CDR3 has 14 amino acids. Germline assignment: CDR1 LNHDA and CDR2 SQIVND (reference sequence). Here the CDR3 reads CASSSFFKNTEAFF. Written as DNA, the CDR3 is TGTGCCAGTAGTTCTTTTTTTAAGAACACTGAAGCTTTCTTT.

The genes are TRBV5-4 and TRBJ2-1, with 7 nucleotides matching TRBD2. V lost 5 bases, J lost 4 bases, and 12 bases stayed unmatched. The CDR3 contains 16 residues. CDR1 SGHNT and CDR2 YYREEE come from the germline V gene (reference sequence). The CDR3 loop is CASRTASGSDYNEQFF. In DNA form, the CDR3 reads TGTGCCAGCAGGACAGCTAGCGGAAGCGATTACAATGAGCAGTTCTTC. The entire variable domain, with the rest obtained from reference TRBV5-4 and TRBJ2-1, is as follows: ETGVTQSPTHLIKTRGQQVTLRCSSQSGHNTVSWYQQALGQGPQFIFQYYREEENGRGNFPPRFSGLQFPNYSSELNVNALELDDSALYLCASRTASGSDYNEQFFGPGTRLTVL.

This chain links TRBV30 with TRBJ2-7; TRBD2 matches at 8 bases. After removal of 0 bases from V and 6 bases from J, the junction contained 7 bases not matched to a gene. This CDR3 has 14 residues. From germline, CDR1 is GTSNPN and CDR2 SVGIG (reference sequence). CDR3 protein: CAWSVAAGVGEQYF. DNA for the CDR3: TGTGCCTGGAGTGTGGCAGCGGGAGTGGGCGAGCAGTACTTC.

There are a few counts of this clone. The chain links TRBV7-9 to TRBJ2-5; 8 bases match TRBD2. Germline loops: CDR1 SEHNR, CDR2 FQNEAQ (reference sequence). The CDR3 runs 17 residues. V lost 4 bases, J lost 5 bases, and 15 bases stayed unmatched. The CDR3: CASSSGGFGGVGETQYF. The CDR3 coding sequence is TGTGCCAGCAGCTCGGGAGGGTTCGGGGGTGTAGGGGAGACCCAGTACTTC.

This chain links TRBV27 with TRBJ2-1, with 11 bases that match TRBD1. Germline V gene sequence: CDR1 MNHEY, CDR2 SMNVEV (reference sequence). The CDR3 has 15 amino acids. Unmatched junction bases numbered 2, after V lost 4 bases and J lost 3 bases. For the CDR3, the DNA is TGTGCCAGCAGTTATGGGACAGGGGGCTACAATGAGCAGTTCTTC. Its protein is CASSYGTGGYNEQFF.

Many counts were recorded for this clone. This chain uses TRBV7-2 with TRBJ2-2; the D gene is possibly TRBD2 (6 bases). Germline lookup yields CDR1 SGHTA and CDR2 FQGNSA. V shed 5 bases and J shed 2 bases, with 18 bases lying between them. CDR3 length equals 17 residues. The CDR3 region has the DNA TGTGCCAGCAGCCCCCCAAATAGCGGAGACAACACCGGGGAGCTGTTTTTT. Translating gives CASSPPNSGDNTGELFF.

This CDR3 is CSASHYGAQGLGGYTF. CDR3 DNA sequence: TGCAGTGCTAGTCATTATGGGGCTCAGGGGCTAGGTGGCTACACCTTC. The V call is TRBV20-1, the J call TRBJ1-2, with D possibly TRBD1 on 6 matching bases. Germline V gene lookup returns CDR1 DFQATT and CDR2 SNEGSKA (reference sequence). This CDR3 is built from 16 residues. Trimming took off 3 bases at V and 7 bases at J, with 24 bases between the two ends.

This chain links TRBV5-4 with TRBJ1-1; D might be TRBD1 (5 bases). V lost 2 bases and J 6 bases, leaving 11 bases between the germline ends. CDR1 and CDR2 (germline): SGHNT, YYREEE (reference sequence). This CDR3 has 13 amino acids. In DNA form, the CDR3 reads TGTGCCAGCAGCTTAAAAGGGGCCCCTGAAGCTTTCTTT. It yields the protein CASSLKGAPEAFF. Full variable domain (missing parts from reference TRBV5-4 and TRBJ1-1): ETGVTQSPTHLIKTRGQQVTLRCSSQSGHNTVSWYQQALGQGPQFIFQYYREEENGRGNFPPRFSGLQFPNYSSELNVNALELDDSALYLCASSLKGAPEAFFGQGTRLTVV.

The chain combines TRBV18 with TRBJ2-1; 11 bases fit TRBD2. The junction had 1 base not matched to a gene; V was cut back by 4 bases and J by 2 bases. The CDR3 has 15 residues. From germline, CDR1 is KGHSH and CDR2 LQKENI. The CDR3 DNA is TGTGCCAGCTCACAGACTAGCGGGACCTACAATGAGCAGTTCTTC. Amino acid sequence: CASSQTSGTYNEQFF.

Note on this clone: The sample carries other DNA sequences with the same CDR3. The J gene is TRBJ1-5, the V gene TRBV9, with TRBD1 as a possible D gene (5 bases). Germline assignment: CDR1 SGDLS and CDR2 YYNGEE. The CDR3 totals 15 residues. V lost 0 bases, J lost 7 bases, and 14 bases lay in between. CDR3 region: CASSVGGQGDQPQHF. CDR3 in DNA: TGTGCCAGCAGCGTAGGGGGTCAGGGTGACCAGCCCCAGCATTTT.

The J gene is TRBJ1-1, the V gene TRBV7-9; TRBD1 matches 8 bases. Germline V lookup: CDR1 SEHNR, CDR2 FQNEAQ (reference sequence). The CDR3 runs to 13 residues. J was trimmed by 6 bases and V by 7 bases; bases with no gene match: 7. The DNA of the CDR3 is TGTGCCAGCAACGCAGGGGGCTGGGCTGAAGCTTTCTTT. This translates into CASNAGGWAEAFF.

This CDR3 reads CASSYSSPGYNEQFF. The CDR3 nucleotides are TGTGCCAGCAGTTACTCGAGCCCGGGCTACAATGAGCAGTTCTTC. The chain recombines TRBV6-5 with TRBJ2-1; D gene ambiguous. This CDR3 contains 15 residues. The V end lost 0 bases, the J end lost 3 bases, and 9 bases lay between the germline ends. In germline, CDR1 is MNHEY, CDR2 SVGAGI.

The chain couples TRBV15 to TRBJ2-2; 7 bases map to TRBD1. In germline, CDR1 is LNHNV, CDR2 YYDKDF (reference sequence). J lost 6 bases, V lost 3 bases, and 7 bases had no gene match. This CDR3 comprises 15 residues. The CDR3 DNA reads as TGTGCCACCAGCAGGGACAGGAGGTACGCCGGGGAGCTGTTTTTT. It codes for CATSRDRRYAGELFF. Looking up the rest from reference TRBV15 and TRBJ2-2 gives the full variable domain: DAMVIQNPRYQVTQFGKPVTLSCSQTLNHNVMYWYQQKSSQAPKLLFHYYDKDFNNEADTPDNFQSRRPNTSFCFLDIRSPGLGDTAMYLCATSRDRRYAGELFFGEGSRLTVL.

The V and J genes are TRBV6-5 and TRBJ2-7, with TRBD2 matching 7 bases. The length of the CDR3 is 15 residues. The germline CDR1 and CDR2 sequences are MNHEY and SVGAGI. The V gene end was trimmed by 0 bases and the J gene end by 5 bases; junction bases not matched to a gene: 7. The CDR3 sequence: CASSYSSGKHHEQYF. DNA of the CDR3: TGTGCCAGCAGTTACTCGAGCGGGAAGCACCACGAGCAGTACTTC.